These 10 T cell receptor beta chains came from one sample sequenced in a study of T cells in Graves' hyperthyroidism and ophthalmopathy. Using RNA transcripts as the source, TCR beta CDR3 regions were amplified. TCR CDR3 underwent first-round RT-PCR with the HTBI primer set. One entry per CDR3 protein results from TCRdb running MiXCR on the multiplex PCR reads. The data show nearly 600,000 distinct CDR3 sequences, 12% to 15% seen once. The source material was blood. The source of these receptors is a woman between 18 and 29 years old with Graves' ophthalmopathy.

V gene TRBV9 combines with J gene TRBJ2-1; D is uncertain. V lost 2 bases, J lost 8 bases, and 11 bases lay in between. Germline CDR1 and CDR2: SGDLS and YYNGEE. The length of the CDR3 is 13 residues. CDR3 protein: CASSVRAGYEQFF. The CDR3 nucleotides are TGTGCCAGCAGCGTCCGAGCTGGTTATGAGCAGTTCTTC. Complete variable domain (other parts from reference TRBV9 and TRBJ2-1): DSGVTQTPKHLITATGQRVTLRCSPRSGDLSVYWYQQSLDQGLQFLIQYYNGEERAKGNILERFSAQQFPDLHSELNLSSLELGDSALYFCASSVRAGYEQFFGPGTRLTVL.

This clonotype was counted between two and nine times. CDR3 loop: CASSLGLAGGYDEQYF. CDR3 nucleotide sequence: TGTGCCAGCAGCTTGGGACTAGCGGGAGGATACGACGAGCAGTACTTC. V is TRBV5-6 and J is TRBJ2-7; 13 bases match TRBD2. V lost 0 bases to trimming and J lost 5 bases; unmatched junction nucleotides: 5. CDR1 and CDR2 from the germline V gene are SGHDT and YYEEEE. CDR3 length equals 16 residues.

This clonotype was detected ten times or more. The V gene is TRBV6-2 or TRBV6-3, the J gene TRBJ2-1, with 9 bases that match TRBD2. Germline CDR1 is MNHEY and CDR2 is SVGEGT. The ends lost 4 bases at V and 9 bases at J; junction bases unmatched: 10. The CDR3 runs 15 residues. The CDR3 reads CASSLAGEVRGEQFF. CDR3 in DNA: TGTGCCAGCAGTTTAGCGGGAGAGGTAAGAGGTGAGCAGTTCTTC.

Ten or more counts support this clonotype. The chain couples TRBV5-5 to TRBJ2-1; no reliable D call. With 2 bases removed from V and 0 bases from J, the gap between germline ends came to 9 bases. The germline V gene encodes CDR1 SGHKS and CDR2 YYEKEE (reference sequence). The CDR3 sequence is 15 residues long. The CDR3 spells CASSFDLSSYNEQFF. The CDR3 DNA reads as TGTGCCAGCAGCTTCGACCTGAGCTCCTACAATGAGCAGTTCTTC.

The chain employs TRBV7-9 and TRBJ1-1, with D maybe TRBD1 (6 bases). CDR1 SEHNR and CDR2 FQNEAQ come from the germline V gene (reference sequence). The CDR3 extends over 14 amino acids. Between the trimmed V and J ends, which lost 5 bases and 6 bases, there was a span of 16 bases. The CDR3 spells CASSTDIQGSEAFF. As DNA, the CDR3 is TGTGCCAGCAGCACAGACATACAGGGTTCTGAAGCTTTCTTT. The full variable domain, completed using reference TRBV7-9 and TRBJ1-1, is DTGVSQNPRHKITKRGQNVTFRCDPISEHNRLYWYRQTLGQGPEFLTYFQNEAQLEKSRLLSDRFSAERPKGSFSTLEIQRTEQGDSAMYLCASSTDIQGSEAFFGQGTRLTVV.

In its sample, this clonotype was seen many times. The chain employs TRBV5-8 and TRBJ1-3; no firm D call. This CDR3 spans 16 amino acids. V shed 0 bases and J shed 0 bases, with 10 bases lying between them. Germline V gives CDR1 SGHTS, CDR2 YDEGEE. The CDR3 DNA sequence: TGTGCCAGCAGCTTGGATACCGCTTACTCTGGAAACACCATATATTTT. It encodes CASSLDTAYSGNTIYF.

This clonotype has ten or more counts. The chain recombines TRBV2 with TRBJ2-7; D gene uncertain. The CDR3 contains 13 residues. Between the trimmed V and J ends, which lost 1 base and 4 bases, there was a span of 8 bases. Per germline, CDR1 SNHLY and CDR2 FYNNEI. The CDR3 DNA follows: TGTGCCAGCAGTGAAGAGGCGCTTTACGAGCAGTACTTC. This sequence encodes CASSEEALYEQYF.

This clonotype was observed a handful of times. The V and J genes are TRBV6-5 and TRBJ1-1; D is ambiguous. Germline V gene sequence: CDR1 MNHEY, CDR2 SVGAGI. The CDR3 spans 15 residues. V gave up 0 bases and J gave up 1 base, with 9 bases separating them. CDR3 in amino acids: CASSYSQGTNTEAFF. Written as DNA, the CDR3 is TGTGCCAGCAGTTACTCTCAAGGAACGAACACTGAAGCTTTCTTT.

This clonotype was seen repeatedly, ten times or more. The CDR3: CASSVDLAGLTDTQYF. The CDR3 DNA is TGTGCCAGCAGCGTAGACCTAGCGGGATTGACAGATACGCAGTATTTT. This chain uses TRBV9 with TRBJ2-3, with TRBD2 matching over 9 bases. Germline V gene sequence: CDR1 SGDLS, CDR2 YYNGEE. This CDR3 contains 16 residues. The trim removed 0 bases at V and 3 bases at J, leaving 5 bases unmatched.

This sequence joins TRBV7-2 and TRBJ2-3, with D perhaps matching TRBD2 (7 bases). CDR1 SGHTA and CDR2 FQGNSA come from the germline V gene. The CDR3 is 17 residues long. V lost 5 bases and J 2 bases, leaving 20 bases between the germline ends. As DNA, the CDR3 is TGTGCCAGCAGCCGAGAGGGGGGGCGGGGCCTCACAGATACGCAGTATTTT. Amino acids: CASSREGGRGLTDTQYF.